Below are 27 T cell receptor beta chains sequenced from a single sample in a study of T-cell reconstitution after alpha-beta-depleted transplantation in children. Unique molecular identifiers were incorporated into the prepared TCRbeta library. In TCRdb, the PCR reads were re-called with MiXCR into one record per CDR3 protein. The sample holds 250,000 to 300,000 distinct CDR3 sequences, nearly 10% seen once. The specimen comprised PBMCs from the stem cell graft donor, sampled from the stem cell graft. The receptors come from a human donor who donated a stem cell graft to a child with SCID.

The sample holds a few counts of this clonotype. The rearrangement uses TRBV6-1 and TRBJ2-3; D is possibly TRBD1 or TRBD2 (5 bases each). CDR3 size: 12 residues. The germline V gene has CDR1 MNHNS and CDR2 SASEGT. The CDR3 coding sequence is TGTGCGGCAGCCTGGGGGACAGATACGCAGTATTTT. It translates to CAAAWGTDTQYF.

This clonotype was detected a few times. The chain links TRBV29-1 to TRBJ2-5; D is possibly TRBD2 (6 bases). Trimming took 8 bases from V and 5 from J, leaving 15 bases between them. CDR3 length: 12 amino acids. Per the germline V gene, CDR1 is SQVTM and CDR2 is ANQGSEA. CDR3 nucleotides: TGCAGCAGGGCGGGAAACGGGGAGACCCAGTACTTC. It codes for CSRAGNGETQYF.

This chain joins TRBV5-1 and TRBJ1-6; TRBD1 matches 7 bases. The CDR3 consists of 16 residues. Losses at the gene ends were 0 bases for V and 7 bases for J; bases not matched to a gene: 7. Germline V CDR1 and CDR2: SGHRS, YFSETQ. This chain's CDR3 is CASSLGAGGQNSPLHF. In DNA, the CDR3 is TGCGCCAGCAGCTTGGGGGCCGGGGGACAGAATTCACCCCTCCACTTT.

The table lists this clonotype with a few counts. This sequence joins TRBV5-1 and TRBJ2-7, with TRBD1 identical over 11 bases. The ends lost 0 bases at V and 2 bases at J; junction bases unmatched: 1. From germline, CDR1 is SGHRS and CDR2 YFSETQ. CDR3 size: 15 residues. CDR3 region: CASSLGTGGAYEQYF. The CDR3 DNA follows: TGCGCCAGCAGCTTGGGGACAGGGGGCGCCTACGAGCAGTACTTC.

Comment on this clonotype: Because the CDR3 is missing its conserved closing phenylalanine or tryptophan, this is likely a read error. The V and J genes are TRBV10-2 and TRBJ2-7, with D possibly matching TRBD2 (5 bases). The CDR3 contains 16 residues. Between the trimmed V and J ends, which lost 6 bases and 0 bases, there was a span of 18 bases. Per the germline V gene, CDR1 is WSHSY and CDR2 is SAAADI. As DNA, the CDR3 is TGCGCCAGCAGACCCCCCGGGGTGAAGAGCTCCTACGAGCAGTACTGT. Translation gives CASRPPGVKSSYEQYC.

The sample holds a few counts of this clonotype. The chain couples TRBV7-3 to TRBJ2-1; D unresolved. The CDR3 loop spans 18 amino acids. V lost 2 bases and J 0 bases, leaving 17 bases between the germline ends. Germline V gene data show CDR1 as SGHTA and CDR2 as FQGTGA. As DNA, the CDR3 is TGTGCCAGCAGCTTAGCTGTCACCCCTAGGAGCTCCTACAATGAGCAGTTCTTC. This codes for CASSLAVTPRSSYNEQFF.

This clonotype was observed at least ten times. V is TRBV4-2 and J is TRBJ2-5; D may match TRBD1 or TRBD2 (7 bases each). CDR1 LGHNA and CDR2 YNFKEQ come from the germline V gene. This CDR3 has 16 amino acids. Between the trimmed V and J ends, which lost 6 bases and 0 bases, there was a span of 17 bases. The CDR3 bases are TGTGCCAGCAGTTTCAGGGGGGGGTCGTACCAAGAGACCCAGTACTTC. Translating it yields CASSFRGGSYQETQYF.

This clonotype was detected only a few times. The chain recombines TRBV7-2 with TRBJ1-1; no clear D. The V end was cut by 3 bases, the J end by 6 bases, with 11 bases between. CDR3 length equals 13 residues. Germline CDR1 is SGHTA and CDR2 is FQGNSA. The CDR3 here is CASSFGRASEAFF. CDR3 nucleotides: TGTGCCAGCAGCTTTGGCCGGGCGTCTGAAGCTTTCTTT.

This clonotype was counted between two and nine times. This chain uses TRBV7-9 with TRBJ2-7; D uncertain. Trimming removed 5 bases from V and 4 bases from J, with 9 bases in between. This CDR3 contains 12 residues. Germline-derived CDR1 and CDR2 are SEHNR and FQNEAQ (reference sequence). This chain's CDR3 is CASSPRWYEQYF. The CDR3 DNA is TGTGCCAGCAGCCCTCGGTGGTACGAGCAGTACTTC.

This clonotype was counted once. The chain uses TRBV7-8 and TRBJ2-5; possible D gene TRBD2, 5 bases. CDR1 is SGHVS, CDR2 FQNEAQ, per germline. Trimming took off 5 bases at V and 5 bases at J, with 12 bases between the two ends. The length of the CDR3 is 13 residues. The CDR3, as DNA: TGTGCCAGCAGCCCATTCCCGGGGGAGACCCAGTACTTC. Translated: CASSPFPGETQYF.

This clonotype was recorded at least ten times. CDR3 DNA: TGCAGCGTTGAATACACAGATACGCAGTATTTT. Its protein product is CSVEYTDTQYF. V is TRBV29-1 and J is TRBJ2-3; D is ambiguous. This CDR3 is 11 amino acids long. CDR1 and CDR2 (germline): SQVTM, ANQGSEA. Deletions cut 2 bases from V and 2 bases from J, with 2 bases between.

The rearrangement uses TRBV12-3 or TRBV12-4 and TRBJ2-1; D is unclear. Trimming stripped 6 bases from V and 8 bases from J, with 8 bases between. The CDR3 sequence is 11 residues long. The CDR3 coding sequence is TGTGCCAGCAGCCCCCTGGATGAGCAGTTCTTC. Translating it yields CASSPLDEQFF.

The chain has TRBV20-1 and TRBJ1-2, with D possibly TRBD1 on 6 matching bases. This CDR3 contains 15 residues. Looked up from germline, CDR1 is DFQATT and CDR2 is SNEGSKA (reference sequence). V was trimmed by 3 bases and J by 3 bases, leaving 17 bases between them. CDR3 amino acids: CSASSTGGGHYGYTF. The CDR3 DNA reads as TGCAGTGCTAGCTCCACGGGAGGGGGACACTATGGCTACACCTTC.

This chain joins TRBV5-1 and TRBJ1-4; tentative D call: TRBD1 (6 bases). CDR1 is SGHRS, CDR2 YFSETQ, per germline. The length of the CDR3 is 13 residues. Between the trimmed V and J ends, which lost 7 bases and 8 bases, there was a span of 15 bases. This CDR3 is CASGGTGGEKLFF. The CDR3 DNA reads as TGCGCCAGCGGCGGGACGGGGGGCGAAAAACTGTTTTTT.

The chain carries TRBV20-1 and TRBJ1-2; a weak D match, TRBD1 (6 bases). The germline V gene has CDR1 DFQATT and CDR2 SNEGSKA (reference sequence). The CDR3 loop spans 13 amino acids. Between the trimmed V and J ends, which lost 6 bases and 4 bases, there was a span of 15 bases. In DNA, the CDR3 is TGCAGTGCAGCGCAACTGACAGGCTATGGCTACACCTTC. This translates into CSAAQLTGYGYTF.

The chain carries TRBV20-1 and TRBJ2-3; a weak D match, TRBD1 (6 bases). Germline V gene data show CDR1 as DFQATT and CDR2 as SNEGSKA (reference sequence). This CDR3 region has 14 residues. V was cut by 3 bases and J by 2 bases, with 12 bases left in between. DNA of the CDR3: TGCAGTGCTAGTGACAGGTTGGACACAGATACGCAGTATTTT. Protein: CSASDRLDTDTQYF.

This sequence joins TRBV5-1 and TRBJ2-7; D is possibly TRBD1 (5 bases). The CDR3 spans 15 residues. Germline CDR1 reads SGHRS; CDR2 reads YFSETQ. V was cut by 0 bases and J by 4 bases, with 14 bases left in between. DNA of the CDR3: TGCGCCAGCAGCTTGGGTGGTGGACCAGGGTACGAGCAGTACTTC. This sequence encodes CASSLGGGPGYEQYF.

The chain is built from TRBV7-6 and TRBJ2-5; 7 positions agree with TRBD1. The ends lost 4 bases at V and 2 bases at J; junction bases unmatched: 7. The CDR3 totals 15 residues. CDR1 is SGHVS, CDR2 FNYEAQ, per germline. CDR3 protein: CASSSQMGQQETQYF. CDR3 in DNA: TGTGCCAGCAGCTCGCAGATGGGACAGCAAGAGACCCAGTACTTC.

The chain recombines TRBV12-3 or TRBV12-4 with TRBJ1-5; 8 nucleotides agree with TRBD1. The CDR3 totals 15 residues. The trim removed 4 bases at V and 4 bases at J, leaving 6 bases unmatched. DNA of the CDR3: TGTGCCAGCAGTTATGGGACAGGAGGTAATCAGCCCCAGCATTTT. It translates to CASSYGTGGNQPQHF.

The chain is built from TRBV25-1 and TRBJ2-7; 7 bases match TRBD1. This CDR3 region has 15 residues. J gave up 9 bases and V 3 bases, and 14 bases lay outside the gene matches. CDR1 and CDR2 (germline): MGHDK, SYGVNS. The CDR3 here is CASSEVRQDRSMQYF. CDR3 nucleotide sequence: TGTGCCAGCAGTGAGGTCCGACAGGACAGGAGTATGCAGTACTTC.

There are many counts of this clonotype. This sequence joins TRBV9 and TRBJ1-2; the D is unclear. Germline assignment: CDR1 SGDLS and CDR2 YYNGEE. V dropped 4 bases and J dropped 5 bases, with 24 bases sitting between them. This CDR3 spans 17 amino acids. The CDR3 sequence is CASSSSLLQRSLYGYTF. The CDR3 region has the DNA TGTGCCAGCAGCTCGAGCCTCTTACAGAGGTCCCTTTATGGCTACACCTTC.

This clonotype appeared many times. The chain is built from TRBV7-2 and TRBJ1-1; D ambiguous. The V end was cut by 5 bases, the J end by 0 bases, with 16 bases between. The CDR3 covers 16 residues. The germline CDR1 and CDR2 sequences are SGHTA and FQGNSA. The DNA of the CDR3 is TGTGCCAGCAGCACCCAAGGCGGGAGTTTGAACACTGAAGCTTTCTTT. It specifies CASSTQGGSLNTEAFF.

CDR3 nucleotides: TGTGCCAGCAGTTTCGGAGGGGTTAAGGTTGCTGAAGCTTTCTTT. Translation: CASSFGGVKVAEAFF. The rearrangement links TRBV28 to TRBJ1-1, with D maybe TRBD1 (5 bases). Trimming removed 3 bases at V and 6 bases at J, with 17 bases between. The CDR3 runs 15 residues. Germline assignment: CDR1 MDHEN and CDR2 SYDVKM.

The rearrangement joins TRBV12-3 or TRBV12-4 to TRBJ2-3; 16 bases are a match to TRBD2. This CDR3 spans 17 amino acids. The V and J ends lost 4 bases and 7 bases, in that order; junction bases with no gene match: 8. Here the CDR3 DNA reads TGTGCCAGCAGTTCCTCGGGACTAGCGGGGGGGCGAAATACGCAGTATTTT. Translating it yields CASSSSGLAGGRNTQYF.

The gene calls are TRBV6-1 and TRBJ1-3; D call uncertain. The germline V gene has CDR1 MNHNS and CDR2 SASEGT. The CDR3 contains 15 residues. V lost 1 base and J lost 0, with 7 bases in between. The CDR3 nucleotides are TGTGCCAGCAGTGAAGAGACGGGCTCTGGAAACACCATATATTTT. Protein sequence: CASSEETGSGNTIYF.

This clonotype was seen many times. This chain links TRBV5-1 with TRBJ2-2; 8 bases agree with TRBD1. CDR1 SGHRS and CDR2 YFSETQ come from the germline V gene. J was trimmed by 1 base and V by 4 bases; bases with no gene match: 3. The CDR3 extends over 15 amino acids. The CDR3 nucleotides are TGCGCCAGCAGCATCGGACAGGGGAACACCGGGGAGCTGTTTTTT. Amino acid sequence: CASSIGQGNTGELFF.

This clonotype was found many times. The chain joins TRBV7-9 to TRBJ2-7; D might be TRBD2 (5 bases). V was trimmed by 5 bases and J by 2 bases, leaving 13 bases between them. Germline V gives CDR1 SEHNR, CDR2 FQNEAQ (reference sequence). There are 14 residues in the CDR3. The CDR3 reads CASSTRGGPYEQYF. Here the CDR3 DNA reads TGTGCCAGCAGCACGAGAGGCGGGCCCTACGAGCAGTACTTC.